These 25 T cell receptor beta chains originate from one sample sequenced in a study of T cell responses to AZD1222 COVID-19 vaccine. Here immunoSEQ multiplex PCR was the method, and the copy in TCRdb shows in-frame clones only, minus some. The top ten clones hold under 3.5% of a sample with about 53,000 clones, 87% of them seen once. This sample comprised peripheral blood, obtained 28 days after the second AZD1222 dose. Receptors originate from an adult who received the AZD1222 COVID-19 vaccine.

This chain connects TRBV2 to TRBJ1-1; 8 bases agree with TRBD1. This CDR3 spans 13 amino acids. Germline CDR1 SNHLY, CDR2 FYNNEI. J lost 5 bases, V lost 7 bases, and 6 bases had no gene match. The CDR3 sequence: CASNSGGKTEAFF. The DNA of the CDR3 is TGTGCCAGCAACTCAGGGGGCAAAACTGAAGCTTTCTTT.

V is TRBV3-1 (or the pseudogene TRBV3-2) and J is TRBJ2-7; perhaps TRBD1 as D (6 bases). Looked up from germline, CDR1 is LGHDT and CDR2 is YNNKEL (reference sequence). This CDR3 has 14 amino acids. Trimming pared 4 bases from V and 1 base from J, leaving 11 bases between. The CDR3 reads CASSPLQGSYEQYF. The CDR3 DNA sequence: TGTGCCAGCAGCCCCTTACAGGGTTCCTACGAGCAGTACTTC.

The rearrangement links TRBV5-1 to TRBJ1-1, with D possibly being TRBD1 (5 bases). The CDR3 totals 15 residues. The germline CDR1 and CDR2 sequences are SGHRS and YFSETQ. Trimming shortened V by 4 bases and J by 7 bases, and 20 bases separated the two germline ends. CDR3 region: CASSPGVSPVDEAFF. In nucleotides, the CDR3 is TGCGCCAGCAGCCCGGGGGTCAGTCCGGTTGATGAAGCTTTCTTT.

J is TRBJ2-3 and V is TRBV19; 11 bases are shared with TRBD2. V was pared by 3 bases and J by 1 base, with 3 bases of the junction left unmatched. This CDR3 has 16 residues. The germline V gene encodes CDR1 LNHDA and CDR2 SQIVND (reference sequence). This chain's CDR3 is CASSISGRAGTDTQYF. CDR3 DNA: TGTGCCAGTAGTATTAGCGGGAGGGCTGGCACAGATACGCAGTATTTT.

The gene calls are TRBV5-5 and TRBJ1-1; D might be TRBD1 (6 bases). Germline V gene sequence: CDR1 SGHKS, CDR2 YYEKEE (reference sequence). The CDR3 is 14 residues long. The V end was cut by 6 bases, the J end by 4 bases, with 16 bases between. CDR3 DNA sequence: TGTGCCAGCACCGCGGGGGGCACGGGCACTGAAGCTTTCTTT. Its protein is CASTAGGTGTEAFF.

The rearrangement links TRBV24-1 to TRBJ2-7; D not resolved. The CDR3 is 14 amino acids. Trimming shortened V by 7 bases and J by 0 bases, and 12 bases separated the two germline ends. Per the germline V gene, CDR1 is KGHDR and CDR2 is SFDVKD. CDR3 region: CATSDPRFSYEQYF. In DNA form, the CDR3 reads TGTGCCACCAGCGATCCCCGGTTCTCCTACGAGCAGTACTTC.

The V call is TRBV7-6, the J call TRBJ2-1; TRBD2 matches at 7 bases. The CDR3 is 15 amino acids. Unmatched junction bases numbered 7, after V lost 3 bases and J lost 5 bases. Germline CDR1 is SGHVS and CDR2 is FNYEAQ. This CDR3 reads CASSFGSGPNNEQFF. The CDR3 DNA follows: TGTGCCAGCAGCTTTGGTAGCGGGCCCAACAATGAGCAGTTCTTC.

CDR3: CASSQTSEDSIRTQYF. CDR3 nucleotide sequence: TGTGCCAGCAGCCAGACGTCCGAGGACTCCATCAGGACCCAGTACTTC. The gene calls are TRBV3-1 (or the pseudogene TRBV3-2) and TRBJ2-5; the D gene is possibly TRBD2 (5 bases). The V end was cut by 3 bases, the J end by 7 bases, with 21 bases between. The CDR3 totals 16 residues. The germline gives CDR1 LGHDT, CDR2 YNNKEL (reference sequence).

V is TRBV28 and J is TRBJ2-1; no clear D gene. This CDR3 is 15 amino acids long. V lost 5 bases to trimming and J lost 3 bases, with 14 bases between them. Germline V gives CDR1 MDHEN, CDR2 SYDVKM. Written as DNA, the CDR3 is TGTGCCAGCAGTCGAGCCCCCTCAAGCTACAATGAGCAGTTCTTC. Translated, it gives CASSRAPSSYNEQFF.

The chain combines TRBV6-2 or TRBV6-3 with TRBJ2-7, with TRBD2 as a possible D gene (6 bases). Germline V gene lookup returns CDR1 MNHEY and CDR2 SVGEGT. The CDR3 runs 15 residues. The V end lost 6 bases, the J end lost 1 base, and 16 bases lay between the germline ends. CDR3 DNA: TGTGCCAGCAGCCAAACGCGGGACGCTTCCTACGAGCAGTACTTC. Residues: CASSQTRDASYEQYF.

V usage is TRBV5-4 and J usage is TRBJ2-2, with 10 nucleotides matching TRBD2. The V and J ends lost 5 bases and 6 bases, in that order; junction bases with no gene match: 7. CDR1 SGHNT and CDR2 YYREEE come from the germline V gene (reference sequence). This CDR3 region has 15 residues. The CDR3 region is CASRPSGRGPGELFF. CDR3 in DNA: TGTGCCAGCAGACCCAGCGGGAGGGGTCCCGGGGAGCTGTTTTTT.

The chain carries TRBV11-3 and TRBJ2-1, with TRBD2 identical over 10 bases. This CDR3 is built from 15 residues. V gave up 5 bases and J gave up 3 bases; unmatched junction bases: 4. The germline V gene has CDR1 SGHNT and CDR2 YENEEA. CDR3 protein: CASSRTSGNYNEQFF. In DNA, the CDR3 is TGTGCCAGCAGCCGGACTAGCGGTAACTACAATGAGCAGTTCTTC. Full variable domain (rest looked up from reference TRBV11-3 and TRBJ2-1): EAGVVQSPRYKIIEKKQPVAFWCNPISGHNTLYWYLQNLGQGPELLIRYENEEAVDDSQLPKDRFSAERLKGVDSTLKIQPAELGDSAVYLCASSRTSGNYNEQFFGPGTRLTVL.

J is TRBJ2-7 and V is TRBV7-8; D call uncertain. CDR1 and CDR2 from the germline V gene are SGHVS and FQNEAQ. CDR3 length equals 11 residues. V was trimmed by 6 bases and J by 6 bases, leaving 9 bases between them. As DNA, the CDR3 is TGTGCCAGCAGTGCCTCGGGCGAGCAGTACTTC. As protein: CASSASGEQYF.

In DNA, the CDR3 is TGTGCCAGCTCACCACAGGGGCGGCAGAACACCGGGGAGCTGTTTTTT. The encoded protein is CASSPQGRQNTGELFF. The chain carries TRBV18 and TRBJ2-2; tentatively, D is TRBD1 (5 bases). Deletions cut 1 base from V and 1 base from J, with 10 bases between. Germline V gene data show CDR1 as KGHSH and CDR2 as LQKENI. The CDR3 is made up of 16 amino acids.

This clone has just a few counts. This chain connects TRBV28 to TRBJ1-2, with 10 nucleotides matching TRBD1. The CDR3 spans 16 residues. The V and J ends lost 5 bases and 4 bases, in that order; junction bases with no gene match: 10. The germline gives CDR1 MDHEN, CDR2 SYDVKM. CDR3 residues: CASSVLTGGKGYGYTF. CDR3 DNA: TGTGCCAGCAGTGTCCTGACAGGGGGCAAAGGCTATGGCTACACCTTC.

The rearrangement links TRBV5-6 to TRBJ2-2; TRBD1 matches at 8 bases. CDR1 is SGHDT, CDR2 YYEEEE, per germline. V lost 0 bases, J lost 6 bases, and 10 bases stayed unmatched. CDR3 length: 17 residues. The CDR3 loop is CASSLGTGSGWSGELFF. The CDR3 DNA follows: TGTGCCAGCAGCTTGGGGACAGGGTCGGGTTGGTCCGGGGAGCTGTTTTTT.

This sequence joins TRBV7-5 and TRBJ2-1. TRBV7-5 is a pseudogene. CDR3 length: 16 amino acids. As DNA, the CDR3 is TGTGCCAGAAGCAGCCCAGAGCAAGAAGGTGATGCTGAGCAGTTCTTC. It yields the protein CARSSPEQEGDAEQFF.

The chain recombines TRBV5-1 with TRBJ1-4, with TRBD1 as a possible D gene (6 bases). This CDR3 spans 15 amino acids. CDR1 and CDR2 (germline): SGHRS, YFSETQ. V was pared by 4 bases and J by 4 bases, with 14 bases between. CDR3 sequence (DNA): TGCGCCAGCAGCCCCGAGGACAGTATTAATGAAAAACTGTTTTTT. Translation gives CASSPEDSINEKLFF.

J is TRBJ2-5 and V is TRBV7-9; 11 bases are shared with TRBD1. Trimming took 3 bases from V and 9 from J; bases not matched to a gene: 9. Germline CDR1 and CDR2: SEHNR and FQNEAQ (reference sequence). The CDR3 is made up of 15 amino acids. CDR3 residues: CASSLPGTGGGPQYF. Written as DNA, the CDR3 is TGTGCCAGCAGCTTGCCGGGGACAGGGGGGGGACCCCAGTACTTC.

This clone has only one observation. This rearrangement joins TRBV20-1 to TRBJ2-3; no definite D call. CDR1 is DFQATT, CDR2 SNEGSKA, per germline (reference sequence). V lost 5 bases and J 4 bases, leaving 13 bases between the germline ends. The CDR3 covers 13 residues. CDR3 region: CSAGESRPDTQYF. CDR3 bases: TGCAGTGCTGGTGAGAGTCGCCCAGATACGCAGTATTTT.

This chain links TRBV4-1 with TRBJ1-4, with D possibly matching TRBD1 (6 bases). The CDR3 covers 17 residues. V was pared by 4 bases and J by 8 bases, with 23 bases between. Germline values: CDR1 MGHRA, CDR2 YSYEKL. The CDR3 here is CASSPSQIQGNREKLFF. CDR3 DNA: TGCGCCAGCAGCCCGAGTCAAATCCAGGGGAATAGGGAAAAACTGTTTTTT.

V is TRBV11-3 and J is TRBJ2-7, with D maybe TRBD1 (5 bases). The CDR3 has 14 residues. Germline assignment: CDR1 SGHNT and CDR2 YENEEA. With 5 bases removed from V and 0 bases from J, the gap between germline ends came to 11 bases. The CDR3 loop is CASSPGPASYEQYF. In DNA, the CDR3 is TGTGCCAGCAGCCCAGGGCCAGCCTCCTACGAGCAGTACTTC.

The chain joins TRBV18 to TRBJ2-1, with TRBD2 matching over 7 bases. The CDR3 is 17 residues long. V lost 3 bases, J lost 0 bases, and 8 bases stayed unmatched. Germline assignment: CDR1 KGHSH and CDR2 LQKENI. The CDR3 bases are TGTGCCAGCTCACCGCTAGCGGACTATAGCTCCTACAATGAGCAGTTCTTC. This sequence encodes CASSPLADYSSYNEQFF.

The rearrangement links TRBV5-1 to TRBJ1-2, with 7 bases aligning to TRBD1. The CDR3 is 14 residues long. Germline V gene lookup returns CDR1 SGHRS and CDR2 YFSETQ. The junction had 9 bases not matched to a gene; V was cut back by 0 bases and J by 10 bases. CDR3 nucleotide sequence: TGCGCCAGCAGCTTGGAAGGGGGCGGGCCCCACTACACCTTC. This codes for CASSLEGGGPHYTF.

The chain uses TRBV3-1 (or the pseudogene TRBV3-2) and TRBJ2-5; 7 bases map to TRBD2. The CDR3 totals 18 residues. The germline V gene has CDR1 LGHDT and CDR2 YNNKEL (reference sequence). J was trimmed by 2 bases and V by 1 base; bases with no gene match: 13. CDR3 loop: CASSQGLAWGTRQETQYF. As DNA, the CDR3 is TGTGCCAGCAGCCAAGGACTAGCATGGGGGACGAGGCAAGAGACCCAGTACTTC.